The 29 T cell receptor beta chains presented below share a single source sample, sequenced in a study of cytomegalovirus exposure and HLA in healthy donors. Researchers ran the PCR with 60 Vbeta and 13 Jbeta primers. Here immunoSEQ multiplex PCR was the method, and the copy in TCRdb shows in-frame clones only, minus some. This sample has approximately 170,000 clones; under 85% occur once, and the top ten carry under 7%. The specimen was PBMCs. The source of these receptors is a woman younger than 30 in good health and CMV-seropositive.

The rearrangement joins TRBV6-4 to TRBJ2-7; D perhaps matches TRBD1 (6 bases). CDR3 length: 14 amino acids. V was clipped by 3 bases and J by 2 bases, with 11 bases between them. Germline loops: CDR1 MRHNA, CDR2 SNTAGT. CDR3 loop: CASSEGAGPYEQYF. In DNA, the CDR3 is TGTGCCAGCAGTGAGGGGGCAGGCCCCTACGAGCAGTACTTC.

CDR3 bases: TGTGCCAGCAGTCCTCCGGGGGGGTGGGAAGCTTTCTTT. This encodes CASSPPGGWEAFF. The chain has TRBV6-5 and TRBJ1-1, with D maybe TRBD1 (5 bases). V lost 5 bases, J lost 8 bases, and 15 bases lay in between. The CDR3 sequence is 13 residues long. Germline V CDR1 and CDR2: MNHEY, SVGAGI.

V is TRBV7-3 and J is TRBJ1-5, with TRBD1 identical over 8 bases. This CDR3 contains 15 residues. The V gene end was trimmed by 3 bases and the J gene end by 1 base; junction bases not matched to a gene: 2. Germline V gives CDR1 SGHTA, CDR2 FQGTGA. CDR3 nucleotides: TGTGCCAGCAGCTTGGACAGGGCGAGCAATCAGCCCCAGCATTTT. This sequence encodes CASSLDRASNQPQHF.

Comment on this clone: Here the CDR3 omits its conserved ending phenylalanine or tryptophan, so a read error is the likely source. No DNA is shown, since the ends of the CDR3 on it are uncertain; the CDR3 is the one TCRdb lists. The chain recombines TRBV29-1 with TRBJ1-6. The CDR3 is 11 residues long, counting both termini. Per germline, CDR1 SQVTM and CDR2 ANQGSEA. This CDR3 reads CSVEPKGTGIH.

This clone has only a few counts. The V call is TRBV7-3, the J call TRBJ2-7, with a weak D call TRBD1 (6 bases). V lost 0 bases and J 0 bases, leaving 12 bases between the germline ends. The germline V gene encodes CDR1 SGHTA and CDR2 FQGTGA. This CDR3 has 16 amino acids. CDR3 nucleotide sequence: TGTGCCAGCAGCTTAACCGAGACAGGCCACTCCTACGAGCAGTACTTC. It translates to CASSLTETGHSYEQYF.

The V call is TRBV7-3, the J call TRBJ2-1; 8 nucleotides line up with TRBD2. This CDR3 contains 15 residues. Germline CDR1 and CDR2: SGHTA and FQGTGA. V was clipped by 5 bases and J by 2 bases; unmatched bases: 5. CDR3 in DNA: TGTGCCAGCAGCGCGGGGGGAGGGACCTACAATGAGCAGTTCTTC. This gives the protein CASSAGGGTYNEQFF.

This clone has more than one count but fewer than ten. This sequence joins TRBV21-1 and TRBJ2-5; no check of the table's D call, TRBD2, against the DNA was made. TRBV21-1 is described as a pseudogene. The length of the CDR3 is 15 residues. The DNA for the CDR3 is TGTGCCAGCAGCACCCCACCAGACGGAGGGGAGACCCAGTACTTC. Amino acid sequence: CASSTPPDGGETQYF.

V and J are TRBV29-1 and TRBJ1-2; D is unresolved. Trimming cost V 0 bases and J 3 bases, with 8 bases left between them. The CDR3 is made up of 13 amino acids. Germline-derived CDR1 and CDR2 are SQVTM and ANQGSEA. The CDR3 region is CSVEESADYGYTF. The CDR3 DNA reads as TGCAGCGTTGAAGAGAGTGCTGACTATGGCTACACCTTC.

This clone was found a few times. V gene TRBV7-6 combines with J gene TRBJ2-5; perhaps TRBD2 as D (5 bases). CDR3 length: 13 residues. The V end was cut by 6 bases, the J end by 2 bases, with 10 bases between. Germline V gives CDR1 SGHVS, CDR2 FNYEAQ. CDR3 nucleotides: TGTGCCAGCAGGGGGTGGGAGCAAGAGACCCAGTACTTC. Translated: CASRGWEQETQYF.

This clone has more than one count but fewer than ten. The rearrangement links TRBV30 to TRBJ1-2, with a weak D call TRBD1 (5 bases). CDR3 size: 16 residues. CDR1 is GTSNPN and CDR2 is SVGIG in the germline V gene (reference sequence). V was shortened by 2 bases and J by 2 bases, with 18 bases between the two germline ends. CDR3 in amino acids: CAWSNADSPRNYGYTF. CDR3 nucleotides: TGTGCCTGGAGTAACGCCGACAGTCCCCGGAACTATGGCTACACCTTC.

This chain joins TRBV7-8 and TRBJ2-1; 10 nucleotides align to TRBD2. This CDR3 comprises 17 residues. Losses at the gene ends were 0 bases for V and 3 bases for J; bases not matched to a gene: 5. CDR1 and CDR2 (germline): SGHVS, FQNEAQ. The chain's CDR3 is CASSLALKRGGYNEQFF. The CDR3 DNA follows: TGTGCCAGCAGCTTAGCGCTTAAGCGGGGGGGCTACAATGAGCAGTTCTTC.

This clone has just one count. The chain recombines TRBV18 with TRBJ1-2, with D possibly TRBD1 on 5 matching bases. V lost 8 bases and J lost 5, with 12 bases in between. CDR1 and CDR2 from the germline V gene are KGHSH and LQKENI. The CDR3 length is 12 residues. The CDR3, as DNA: TGTGCCAGCGCGGACAATGGGTATGGCTACACCTTC. This codes for CASADNGYGYTF.

The chain links TRBV5-4 to TRBJ1-1, with D perhaps TRBD1 (6 bases). The CDR3 has 16 amino acids. V lost 3 bases and J 7 bases, leaving 22 bases between the germline ends. CDR1 is SGHNT and CDR2 is YYREEE in the germline V gene (reference sequence). The CDR3 DNA reads as TGTGCCAGCAGCTCCCCGGGGGGCTTAGGTCATAGTGAAGCTTTCTTT. Protein sequence: CASSSPGGLGHSEAFF. The full variable domain, with the rest looked up from reference TRBV5-4 and TRBJ1-1, is ETGVTQSPTHLIKTRGQQVTLRCSSQSGHNTVSWYQQALGQGPQFIFQYYREEENGRGNFPPRFSGLQFPNYSSELNVNALELDDSALYLCASSSPGGLGHSEAFFGQGTRLTVV.

The chain couples TRBV4-1 to TRBJ2-7, with TRBD2 matching 12 bases. The J segment lost 6 bases and the V segment lost 1 base, leaving 4 bases of the junction unmatched. The CDR3 totals 15 residues. Germline lookup yields CDR1 MGHRA and CDR2 YSYEKL. CDR3 in DNA: TGCGCCAGCAGCCAAGCCCAACTAGCGGGGGGCGAGCAGTACTTC. Residues: CASSQAQLAGGEQYF.

The genes are TRBV15 and TRBJ2-7; D is ambiguous. The germline V gene has CDR1 LNHNV and CDR2 YYDKDF (reference sequence). The CDR3 is 13 residues long. V was pared by 1 base and J by 3 bases, with 7 bases between. CDR3 DNA sequence: TGTGCCACCAGCAGAGGAATAGACTACGAGCAGTACTTC. Translation: CATSRGIDYEQYF.

V usage is TRBV12-5 and J usage is TRBJ2-1; TRBD1 agrees at 7 bases. CDR3 size: 16 residues. Trimming cost V 0 bases and J 0 bases; bases outside gene matches: 2. Per germline, CDR1 LGHNT and CDR2 FRNRAP. The CDR3 DNA follows: TGTGCTAGTGGTTTGGTGACAGGGCCCTCCTACAATGAGCAGTTCTTC. Encoded protein: CASGLVTGPSYNEQFF.

The chain employs TRBV7-9 and TRBJ2-5; tentative D call: TRBD1 (6 bases). The V end was cut by 2 bases, the J end by 3 bases, with 13 bases between. This CDR3 spans 15 amino acids. Germline lookup yields CDR1 SEHNR and CDR2 FQNEAQ (reference sequence). DNA of the CDR3: TGTGCCAGCAGCTTACCCGGGACACCGGAAGAGACCCAGTACTTC. It specifies CASSLPGTPEETQYF. Variable domain in full (rest from reference TRBV7-9 and TRBJ2-5): DTGVSQNPRHKITKRGQNVTFRCDPISEHNRLYWYRQTLGQGPEFLTYFQNEAQLEKSRLLSDRFSAERPKGSFSTLEIQRTEQGDSAMYLCASSLPGTPEETQYFGPGTRLLVL.

CDR3 in DNA: TGCGCCAGCAGCTCGCTAGCGGGGGGGGAAGAGACCCAGTACTTC. It codes for CASSSLAGGEETQYF. The rearrangement uses TRBV5-1 and TRBJ2-5; 12 nucleotides align to TRBD2. Germline values: CDR1 SGHRS, CDR2 YFSETQ. Trimming removed 3 bases from V and 3 bases from J; junction bases left unmatched: 3. This CDR3 is built from 15 residues. The whole variable domain, filled in from reference TRBV5-1 and TRBJ2-5, reads KAGVTQTPRYLIKTRGQQVTLSCSPISGHRSVSWYQQTPGQGLQFLFEYFSETQRNKGNFPGRFSGRQFSNSRSEMNVSTLELGDSALYLCASSSLAGGEETQYFGPGTRLLVL.

The gene calls are TRBV7-2 and TRBJ2-7; maybe TRBD2 (6 bases). Germline V CDR1 and CDR2: SGHTA, FQGNSA. Trimming took off 5 bases at V and 3 bases at J, with 17 bases between the two ends. The CDR3 covers 15 residues. The CDR3 reads CASSVAAGNDYEQYF. The CDR3 DNA sequence: TGTGCCAGCAGCGTTGCCGCGGGGAACGACTACGAGCAGTACTTC.

This chain joins TRBV19 and TRBJ1-4; 7 bases are shared with TRBD1. CDR1 and CDR2 (germline): LNHDA, SQIVND (reference sequence). V lost 5 bases to trimming and J lost 0 bases; unmatched junction nucleotides: 9. This CDR3 has 17 residues. The CDR3 DNA follows: TGTGCCAGTAGTGCCGAACAGGGGACATCAACTAATGAAAAACTGTTTTTT. It codes for CASSAEQGTSTNEKLFF. Supplemented by reference TRBV19 and TRBJ1-4, the full variable domain reads DGGITQSPKYLFRKEGQNVTLSCEQNLNHDAMYWYRQDPGQGLRLIYYSQIVNDFQKGDIAEGYSVSREKKESFPLTVTSAQKNPTAFYLCASSAEQGTSTNEKLFFGSGTQLSVL.

The gene calls are TRBV6-5 and TRBJ1-2, with 7 bases that match TRBD1. The CDR3 extends over 13 amino acids. Germline loops: CDR1 MNHEY, CDR2 SVGAGI. Losses at the gene ends were 8 bases for V and 6 bases for J; bases not matched to a gene: 9. CDR3 residues: CASYRDRGNGYTF. For the CDR3, the DNA is TGTGCCAGCTACAGGGACAGAGGAAATGGCTACACCTTC.

The gene calls are TRBV5-1 and TRBJ2-1, with D uncertain. This CDR3 is 14 amino acids long. CDR1 and CDR2 from the germline V gene are SGHRS and YFSETQ. Between the trimmed V and J ends, which lost 5 bases and 1 base, there was a span of 10 bases. CDR3 amino acids: CASSPEWSYNEQFF. The CDR3 nucleotides read TGCGCCAGCAGTCCTGAGTGGTCCTACAATGAGCAGTTCTTC.

The chain combines TRBV6-1 with TRBJ1-4; 8 bases align to TRBD1. Per the germline V gene, CDR1 is MNHNS and CDR2 is SASEGT. V trimming: 5 bases; J trimming: 7 bases; junction bases outside the gene matches: 6. The CDR3 has 14 residues. The CDR3 reads CASSTTGEAEKLFF. The CDR3 bases are TGTGCCAGCAGTACGACAGGGGAGGCTGAAAAACTGTTTTTT.

This sequence joins TRBV2 and TRBJ2-3; 9 positions agree with TRBD2. Germline values: CDR1 SNHLY, CDR2 FYNNEI. After removal of 1 base from V and 4 bases from J, the junction contained 3 bases not matched to a gene. The CDR3 consists of 15 residues. The CDR3, as DNA: TGTGCCAGCAGTGAAGATGCGGGGGGGGCAGATACGCAGTATTTT. Protein: CASSEDAGGADTQYF.

This chain links TRBV2 with TRBJ2-3; TRBD2 matches 7 bases. Trimming cost V 1 base and J 6 bases; bases outside gene matches: 4. Germline V gene lookup returns CDR1 SNHLY and CDR2 FYNNEI. The CDR3 is made up of 14 amino acids. CDR3 DNA: TGTGCCAGCAGTGAAGAAGGTAGCGGGGATACGCAGTATTTT. Its translation is CASSEEGSGDTQYF.

This clone was found a few times. The chain links TRBV9 to TRBJ2-3; 7 bases map to TRBD2. The germline V gene encodes CDR1 SGDLS and CDR2 YYNGEE. V dropped 2 bases and J dropped 2; count of bases not matched to a gene: 5. This CDR3 has 15 amino acids. CDR3 nucleotides: TGTGCCAGCAGCGTTCAAGCGGGGCTCACAGATACGCAGTATTTT. Amino acids: CASSVQAGLTDTQYF.

The chain combines TRBV6-6 with TRBJ1-5, with 11 positions matching TRBD1. Trimming removed 4 bases from V and 9 bases from J; junction bases left unmatched: 2. The CDR3 contains 13 residues. CDR1 and CDR2 (germline): MNHNY, SVGAGI (reference sequence). CDR3 coding DNA: TGTGCCAGCAGTTCGGGACAGGGGGGGCCCCAGCATTTT. Its protein is CASSSGQGGPQHF.

In DNA, the CDR3 is TGTGCCAGCAGCGAGGGACTAGCGGTCGGGGGGCAGTTCTTC. Translating gives CASSEGLAVGGQFF. This sequence joins TRBV13 and TRBJ2-1; 11 bases fit TRBD2. The CDR3 spans 14 residues. Trimming took 5 bases from V and 12 from J; bases not matched to a gene: 9. The germline V gene encodes CDR1 PRHDT and CDR2 FYEKMQ (reference sequence).

The rearrangement uses TRBV9 and TRBJ2-3; D possibly corresponds to TRBD2 (6 bases). Trimming took 3 bases from V and 7 from J, leaving 9 bases between them. The CDR3 runs to 12 residues. The germline V gene encodes CDR1 SGDLS and CDR2 YYNGEE. CDR3 coding DNA: TGTGCCAGCAGCGATAGCGGTAATACGCAGTATTTT. Amino acid sequence: CASSDSGNTQYF.